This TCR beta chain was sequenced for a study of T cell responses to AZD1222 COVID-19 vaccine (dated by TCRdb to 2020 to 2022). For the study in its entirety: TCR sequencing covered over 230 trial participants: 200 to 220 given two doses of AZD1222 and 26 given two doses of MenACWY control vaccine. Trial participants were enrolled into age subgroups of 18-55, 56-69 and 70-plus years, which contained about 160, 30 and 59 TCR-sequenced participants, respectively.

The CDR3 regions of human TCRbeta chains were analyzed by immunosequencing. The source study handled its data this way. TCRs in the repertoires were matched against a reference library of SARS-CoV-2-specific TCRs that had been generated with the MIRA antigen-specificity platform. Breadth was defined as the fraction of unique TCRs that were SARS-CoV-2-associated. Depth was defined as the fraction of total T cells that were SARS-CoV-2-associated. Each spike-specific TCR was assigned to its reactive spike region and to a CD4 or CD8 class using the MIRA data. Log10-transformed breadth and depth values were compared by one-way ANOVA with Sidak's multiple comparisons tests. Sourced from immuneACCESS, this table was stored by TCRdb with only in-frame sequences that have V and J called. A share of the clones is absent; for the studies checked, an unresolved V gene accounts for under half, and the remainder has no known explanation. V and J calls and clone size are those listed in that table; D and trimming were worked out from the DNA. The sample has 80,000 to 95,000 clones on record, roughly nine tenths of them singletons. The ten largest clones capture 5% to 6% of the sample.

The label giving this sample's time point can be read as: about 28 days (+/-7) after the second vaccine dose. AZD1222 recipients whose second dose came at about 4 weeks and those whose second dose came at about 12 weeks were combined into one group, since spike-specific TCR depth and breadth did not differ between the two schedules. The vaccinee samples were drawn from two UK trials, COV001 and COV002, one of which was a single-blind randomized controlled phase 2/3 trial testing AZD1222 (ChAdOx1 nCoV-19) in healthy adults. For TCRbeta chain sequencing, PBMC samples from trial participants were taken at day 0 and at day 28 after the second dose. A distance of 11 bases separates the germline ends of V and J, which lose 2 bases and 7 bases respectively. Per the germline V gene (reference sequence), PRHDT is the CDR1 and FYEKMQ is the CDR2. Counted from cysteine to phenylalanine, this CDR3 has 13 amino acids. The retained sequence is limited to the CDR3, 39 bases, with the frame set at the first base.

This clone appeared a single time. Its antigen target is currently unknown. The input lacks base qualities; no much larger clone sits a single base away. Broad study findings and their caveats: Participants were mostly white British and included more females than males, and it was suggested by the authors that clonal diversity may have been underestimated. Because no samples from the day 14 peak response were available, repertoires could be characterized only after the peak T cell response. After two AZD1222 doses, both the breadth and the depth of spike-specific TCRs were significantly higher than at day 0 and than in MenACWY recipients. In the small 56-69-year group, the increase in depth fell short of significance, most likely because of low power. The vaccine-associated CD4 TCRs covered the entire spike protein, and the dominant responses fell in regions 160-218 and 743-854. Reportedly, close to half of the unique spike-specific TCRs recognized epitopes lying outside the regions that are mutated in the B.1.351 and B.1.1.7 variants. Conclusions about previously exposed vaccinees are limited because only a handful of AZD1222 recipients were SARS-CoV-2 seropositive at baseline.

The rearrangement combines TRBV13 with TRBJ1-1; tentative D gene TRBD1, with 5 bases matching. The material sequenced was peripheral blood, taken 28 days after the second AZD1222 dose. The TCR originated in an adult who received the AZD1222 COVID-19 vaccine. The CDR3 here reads CASSLRQTLEAFF. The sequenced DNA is TGTGCCAGCAGCTTAAGACAGACCCTTGAAGCTTTCTTT.